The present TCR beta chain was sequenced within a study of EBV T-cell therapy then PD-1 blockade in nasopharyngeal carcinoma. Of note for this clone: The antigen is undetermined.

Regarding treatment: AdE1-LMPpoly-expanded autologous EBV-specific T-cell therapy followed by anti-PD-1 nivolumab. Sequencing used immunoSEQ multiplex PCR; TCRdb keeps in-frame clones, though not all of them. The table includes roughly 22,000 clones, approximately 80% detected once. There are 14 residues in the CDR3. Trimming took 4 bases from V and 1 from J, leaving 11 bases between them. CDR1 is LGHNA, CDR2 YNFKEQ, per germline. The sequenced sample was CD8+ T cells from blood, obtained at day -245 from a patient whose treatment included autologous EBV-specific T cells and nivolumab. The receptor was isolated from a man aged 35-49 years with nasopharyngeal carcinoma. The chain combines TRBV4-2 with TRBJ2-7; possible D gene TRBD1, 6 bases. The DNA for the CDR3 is TGTGCCAGCAGCCTAAAGGACAGTTCCTACGAGCAGTACTTC. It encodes CASSLKDSSYEQYF.